A single sample is the source of the 10 T cell receptor beta chains below, sequenced in a study of tumor-infiltrating lymphocytes in primary liver carcinoma. Unsorted whole blood yielded blood RNA, and germline DNA was extracted as well. Constant-region priming of around 500 ng total RNA yielded TCR beta cDNA. Modified slightly, ARM-PCR produced TCR beta libraries over three nested multiplex PCR rounds. Amplification in the first two PCR rounds was performed using TRBV1-TRBV30 forward primers and a C-beta reverse primer for approximately 10 cycles each. TCRdb reanalysed the multiplex PCR reads using MiXCR and keeps one entry per CDR3 protein. Of about 300,000 distinct CDR3 sequences in the sample, approximately 60% are singletons; the top ten hold 9% to 10%. The material sequenced was peripheral blood. These receptor sequences come from a man in his forties or fifties with primary liver carcinoma and hepatitis B virus infection.

For this clonotype: A much larger clone differs by one base, so this may be a read error. The chain carries TRBV29-1 and TRBJ2-1; no firm D call. Germline V gives CDR1 SQVTM, CDR2 ANQGSEA. V was pared by 6 bases and J by 7 bases, with 16 bases between. CDR3 length equals 13 residues. The CDR3 nucleotides read TGCAGCGTCACCTGTTGGCCGGATAATGAGCAGTTCTTC. Translating it yields CSVTCWPDNEQFF.

In regard to this clonotype: Germline is not matched at one junction end, which may reflect a read error. The chain couples TRBV29-1 to TRBJ2-1; 7 bases agree with TRBD2. Germline CDR1 and CDR2: SQVTM and ANQGSEA. The CDR3 runs 14 residues. This CDR3 reads CSVGGGLTGDEQIF. The CDR3 DNA is TGCAGCGTTGGGGGGGGACTAACGGGAGATGAGCAGATCTTC.

This clonotype was picked up one time. This CDR3 is missing its conserved last phenylalanine or tryptophan, likely due to a read error. The V and J genes are TRBV12-3 or TRBV12-4 and TRBJ2-5; D not certain. This CDR3 region has 14 residues. Deletions cut 6 bases from V and 5 bases from J, with 16 bases between. CDR3 in DNA: TGTGCCAGCAGCGCGGAACGTTCGGAGGAGACCCAGTACGTC. Protein sequence: CASSAERSEETQYV.

The V gene is TRBV7-9, the J gene TRBJ2-1; 16 nucleotides line up with TRBD2. CDR1 and CDR2 from the germline V gene are SEHNR and FQNEAQ (reference sequence). This CDR3 has 18 amino acids. V lost 11 bases, J lost 6 bases, and 16 bases stayed unmatched. The chain's CDR3 is CAGRISGTSGGGGNEQFF. The CDR3 nucleotides read TGTGCCGGCCGAATTTCCGGGACTAGCGGGGGGGGGGGCAATGAGCAGTTCTTC.

At least ten counts were recorded for this clonotype. The rearrangement links TRBV4-2 to TRBJ1-4, with TRBD1 as a possible D gene (5 bases). The CDR3 spans 16 residues. Between the trimmed V and J ends, which lost 4 bases and 2 bases, there was a span of 14 bases. CDR1 and CDR2 from the germline V gene are LGHNA and YNFKEQ. The CDR3 sequence is CASSPILTATNEKLFF. Here the CDR3 DNA reads TGTGCCAGCAGCCCGATTTTGACAGCCACTAATGAAAAACTGTTTTTT.

Regarding this clonotype: A much larger clone sits a single nucleotide away, making a read error possible. The chain employs TRBV10-3 and TRBJ2-5, with D perhaps matching TRBD1 (5 bases). Germline CDR1 reads ENHRY; CDR2 reads SYGVKD. With 0 bases removed from V and 10 bases from J, the gap between germline ends came to 12 bases. The length of the CDR3 is 13 residues. The DNA for the CDR3 is TGTGCCATCAGTGAGTCGACAGAGAAGATCCAGTACTTC. Residues: CAISESTEKIQYF.

Points on this clonotype: Since a much larger clone is just one base distant, this may be a read error. V and J are TRBV12-3 or TRBV12-4 and TRBJ1-6; D gene uncertain. The CDR3 has 11 residues. The CDR3 sequence: CASSLDSPPHF. CDR3 DNA: TGTGCCAGCAGTTTGGATTCACCCCCCCACTTT.

In this sample, this clonotype turned up many times. The V call is TRBV29-1, the J call TRBJ2-1; maybe TRBD2 (5 bases). This CDR3 comprises 12 residues. Per the germline V gene, CDR1 is SQVTM and CDR2 is ANQGSEA. Trimming took off 5 bases at V and 7 bases at J, with 12 bases between the two ends. DNA of the CDR3: TGCAGCGTTAGCGGCTTTAGGAATGAGCAGTTCTTC. Translation gives CSVSGFRNEQFF.

This clonotype was seen just once. The chain carries TRBV19 and TRBJ1-2; no clear D. V was clipped by 6 bases and J by 1 base, with 18 bases between them. This CDR3 region has 16 residues. Germline CDR1 reads LNHDA; CDR2 reads SQIVND (reference sequence). CDR3 sequence: CASRKTTGENNYGYTF. The CDR3 DNA is TGTGCCAGTAGAAAAACGACCGGGGAAAATAACTATGGCTACACCTTC. The whole variable domain, remainder taken from reference TRBV19 and TRBJ1-2, is DGGITQSPKYLFRKEGQNVTLSCEQNLNHDAMYWYRQDPGQGLRLIYYSQIVNDFQKGDIAEGYSVSREKKESFPLTVTSAQKNPTAFYLCASRKTTGENNYGYTFGSGTRLTVV.

V is TRBV11-2 and J is TRBJ2-3, with TRBD2 matching over 10 bases. Germline CDR1 reads SGHAT; CDR2 reads FQNNGV. V shed 5 bases, J shed 4 bases, and the junction held 18 bases outside the gene matches. This CDR3 contains 19 residues. The CDR3 is CASSRSPSLAGERADTQYF. The CDR3 coding sequence is TGTGCCAGCAGCCGATCGCCGAGCCTAGCGGGAGAGAGGGCAGATACGCAGTATTTT.